This is a list of T cell receptor beta chains from one sample in a study of blood T cell repertoires in COVID-19. Profiled with immunoSEQ multiplex PCR; TCRdb holds only in-frame clones, not every one. The sample records approximately 190,000 clones, around 86% being singletons. Material: peripheral blood. Receptor source: a woman aged 40 to 49 with acute or convalescent COVID-19. The CDR3 runs from the conserved cysteine through the conserved F or W. A D gene is named only where the DNA matches it firmly. Some rows have no size entry. The others give once, few or many, or a class for an expanded clone.

d_gene	v_gene	abundance	j_gene	CDR3aa	CDR3nt
NA	TRBV4-2	once	TRBJ2-3	CASSYTDTQYF	TGTGCCAGCAGCTACACAGATACGCAGTATTTT
TRBD2	TRBV5-6	NA	TRBJ2-3	CASSLLGSGGVDFTDTQYF	TGTGCCAGCAGCCTCCTCGGTAGCGGGGGCGTTGATTTCACAGATACGCAGTATTTT
NA	TRBV6-5	NA	TRBJ2-7	CASSKLVNSYEQYF	TGTGCCAGCAGTAAGCTCGTTAACAGCTACGAGCAGTACTTC
NA	TRBV19	once	TRBJ2-5	CASSKRQAYQETQYF	TGTGCCAGTAGTAAACGACAGGCCTACCAAGAGACCCAGTACTTC
TRBD2	TRBV9	few	TRBJ2-7	CASSVGLATYEQYF	TGTGCCAGCAGCGTGGGACTAGCAACCTACGAGCAGTACTTC
NA	TRBV28	NA	TRBJ2-5	CASRLEGGGYTQETQYF	TGTGCCAGCAGACTCGAGGGTGGGGGGTACACCCAAGAGACCCAGTACTTC
TRBD1	TRBV5-1	NA	TRBJ2-5	CASSPGTGRGETQYF	TGCGCCAGCAGCCCAGGGACAGGGAGAGGAGAGACCCAGTACTTC
TRBD1	TRBV6-5	NA	TRBJ1-3	CASSRGGQGGNTIYF	TGTGCCAGCAGTAGGGGAGGACAGGGAGGAAACACCATATATTTT
TRBD1	TRBV28	NA	TRBJ1-5	CASTTGGGGQPQHF	TGTGCCAGCACCACAGGGGGTGGAGGACAGCCCCAGCATTTT
TRBD2	TRBV19	NA	TRBJ2-1	CASSTGTSGESSYNEQFF	TGTGCCAGTAGTACTGGGACTAGCGGGGAAAGCTCCTACAATGAGCAGTTCTTC
NA	TRBV6-6	NA	TRBJ1-1	CANRTGTNTEAFF	TGTGCCAACAGAACAGGGACGAACACTGAAGCTTTCTTT
NA	TRBV14	NA	TRBJ1-5	CASSQVSADQPQHF	TGTGCCAGCAGCCAAGTGTCAGCGGATCAGCCCCAGCATTTT
NA	TRBV2	NA	TRBJ2-7	CASNLRQYEQYF	TGTGCCAGCAATCTTAGACAGTACGAGCAGTACTTC
NA	TRBV11-3	NA	TRBJ2-2	CASSDLLSRRGSPTGELFF	TGTGCCAGCAGCGACTTACTCAGTCGAAGGGGCAGCCCCACCGGGGAGCTGTTTTTT
NA	TRBV19	NA	TRBJ2-5	CASSIQGSSKTQYF	TGTGCCAGTAGTATACAGGGTAGTTCGAAGACCCAGTACTTC
TRBD1	TRBV19	NA	TRBJ1-2	CASGDRAIYGYTF	TGTGCCAGTGGCGACAGGGCCATATATGGCTACACCTTC
NA	TRBV7-8	few	TRBJ1-3	CASSFLGGVGSGNTIYF	TGTGCCAGCAGCTTCTTGGGGGGTGTGGGCTCTGGAAACACCATATATTTT
TRBD2	TRBV7-9	NA	TRBJ2-5	CASNQRGGQETQYF	TGTGCCAGCAACCAACGCGGGGGGCAAGAGACCCAGTACTTC
NA	TRBV5-6	few	TRBJ1-1	CASSFWAGLMNTEAFF	TGTGCCAGCAGCTTTTGGGCAGGGCTTATGAACACTGAAGCTTTCTTT
NA	TRBV4-2	NA	TRBJ1-6	CASSQVSPDSPLHF	TGTGCCAGCAGCCAAGTATCACCAGATTCACCCCTCCACTTT
NA	TRBV6-5	NA	TRBJ1-1	CASSWSGVVDTEAFF	TGTGCCAGCAGTTGGTCGGGTGTAGTTGACACTGAAGCTTTCTTT
TRBD1	TRBV19	NA	TRBJ1-5	CASSIGGQGLSNQPQHF	TGTGCCAGTAGTATAGGGGGACAGGGATTGAGCAATCAGCCCCAGCATTTT
NA	TRBV9	NA	TRBJ1-5	CASSPRPDSNQPQHF	TGTGCCAGCAGCCCGCGACCCGACAGTAATCAGCCCCAGCATTTT